The 27 T cell receptor beta chains below were found in one sample sequenced in a study of blood T cell repertoires in COVID-19. The assay was immunoSEQ multiplex PCR, and TCRdb's table has in-frame clones only and misses some. The sample consists of 30,000 to 45,000 clones, approximately 86% of them appearing once. Sequenced: peripheral blood. The receptor source for this set is a human donor in a cohort sampled during active COVID-19.

The chain has TRBV27 and TRBJ2-5; the D gene is possibly TRBD2 (5 bases). Per germline, CDR1 MNHEY and CDR2 SMNVEV (reference sequence). V gave up 2 bases and J gave up 5 bases, with 15 bases separating them. This CDR3 has 15 amino acids. The CDR3 reads CASSLRVSSGETQYF. The CDR3 DNA reads TGTGCCAGCAGTTTAAGGGTCTCGTCGGGGGAGACCCAGTACTTC.

The chain couples TRBV18 to TRBJ2-1, with TRBD2 matching over 8 bases. Germline assignment: CDR1 KGHSH and CDR2 LQKENI. The CDR3 covers 15 residues. V lost 6 bases and J lost 9; bases outside the gene matches: 13. CDR3 sequence (DNA): TGTGCCAGCTCCACCGGGACTAGGGGTCGGGGTGAGCAGTTCTTC. Translated, it gives CASSTGTRGRGEQFF.

The V gene is TRBV4-2, the J gene TRBJ1-1; D unclear. The V end lost 3 bases, the J end lost 3 bases, and 11 bases lay between the germline ends. The CDR3 covers 14 residues. Germline loops: CDR1 LGHNA, CDR2 YNFKEQ. The CDR3 here is CASSHQAGDTEAFF. CDR3 nucleotides: TGTGCCAGCAGCCACCAAGCCGGAGACACTGAAGCTTTCTTT.

This chain uses TRBV14 with TRBJ2-5; 9 nucleotides line up with TRBD1. J was trimmed by 1 base and V by 2 bases; bases with no gene match: 5. The germline CDR1 and CDR2 sequences are SGHDN and FVKESK. This CDR3 spans 16 amino acids. The CDR3 loop reads CASSQPPGQGQETQYF. As DNA, the CDR3 is TGTGCCAGCAGCCAACCGCCGGGACAGGGCCAAGAGACCCAGTACTTC.

The rearrangement joins TRBV3-1 (or the pseudogene TRBV3-2) to TRBJ2-7; unclear D gene. CDR3 length equals 12 residues. V was trimmed by 3 bases and J by 2 bases, leaving 5 bases between them. CDR1 and CDR2 (germline): LGHDT, YNNKEL (reference sequence). The CDR3 protein is CASSQGPYEQYF. The CDR3 nucleotides are TGTGCCAGCAGCCAGGGCCCCTACGAGCAGTACTTC.

The rearrangement links TRBV5-3 to TRBJ1-2, with 9 bases fitting TRBD1. TRBV5-3 is placed among ORFs of uncertain function. Trimming cost V 4 bases and J 11 bases; bases outside gene matches: 0. The CDR3 has 10 amino acids. The CDR3 region has the DNA TGTGCCAGAAGCGGGACAGGGTACACCTTC. Translating it yields CARSGTGYTF.

The rearrangement uses TRBV27 and TRBJ1-4; perhaps TRBD1 as D (5 bases). Germline V CDR1 and CDR2: MNHEY, SMNVEV (reference sequence). V lost 7 bases and J lost 3, with 15 bases in between. The CDR3 has 15 amino acids. The CDR3 bases are TGTGCCAGCAAGGGGAGGGCTGTGGCTAATGAAAAACTGTTTTTT. Translated, it gives CASKGRAVANEKLFF.

This clone came up a few times. The V and J genes are TRBV5-5 and TRBJ2-5, with a tentative D call TRBD1 (6 bases). This CDR3 region has 15 residues. Trimming removed 3 bases from V and 3 bases from J, with 15 bases in between. The germline V gene has CDR1 SGHKS and CDR2 YYEKEE (reference sequence). The CDR3 is CASSSQQGLEETQYF. In DNA form, the CDR3 reads TGTGCCAGCAGCTCTCAACAGGGTCTTGAAGAGACCCAGTACTTC.

This clone was picked up a small number of times. The chain has TRBV25-1 and TRBJ1-6, with D perhaps matching TRBD1 (5 bases). Germline V CDR1 and CDR2: MGHDK, SYGVNS. Between the trimmed V and J ends, which lost 1 base and 5 bases, there was a span of 12 bases. The CDR3 loop spans 16 amino acids. CDR3 in amino acids: CASSEWTSGHNSPLHF. Written as DNA, the CDR3 is TGTGCCAGCAGTGAATGGACATCCGGGCATAATTCACCCCTCCACTTT.

The sample holds one count of this clone. This chain links TRBV11-1 with TRBJ2-5; TRBD1 aligns across 7 bases. Germline CDR1 is SGHAT and CDR2 is FQDESV (reference sequence). With 4 bases clipped from V and 4 bases from J, the junction kept 6 bases outside the gene matches. CDR3 size: 14 residues. CDR3 region: CASSSQGFGETQYF. As DNA, the CDR3 is TGTGCCAGCAGCTCACAGGGGTTCGGAGAGACCCAGTACTTC.

The rearrangement links TRBV28 to TRBJ1-1; tentatively, D is TRBD1 (5 bases). Germline V gene lookup returns CDR1 MDHEN and CDR2 SYDVKM. The CDR3 has 15 amino acids. V was trimmed by 7 bases and J by 4 bases, leaving 19 bases between them. The CDR3, as DNA: TGTGCCAGCATTATTGGAGGGGTCGGTGTCACTGAAGCTTTCTTT. Translated: CASIIGGVGVTEAFF.

The chain uses TRBV5-6 and TRBJ2-3; tentatively, D is TRBD1 (5 bases). V was cut by 2 bases and J by 2 bases, with 15 bases left in between. The CDR3 sequence is 16 residues long. The V gene's germline CDR1 is SGHDT and CDR2 YYEEEE. DNA for the CDR3: TGTGCCAGCAGCTTTACAGGCTCCACACTCACAGATACGCAGTATTTT. Its translation is CASSFTGSTLTDTQYF.

This clone was detected a few times. J is TRBJ1-1 and V is TRBV7-9, with a tentative D call TRBD1 (6 bases). This CDR3 has 14 residues. The V gene lost 4 bases and the J gene lost 10 bases, with 19 bases spanning the gap. Germline V gene data show CDR1 as SEHNR and CDR2 as FQNEAQ (reference sequence). The CDR3 DNA sequence: TGTGCCAGCAGCTACCGGGACACTGACGGGGTAGCTTTCTTT. This sequence encodes CASSYRDTDGVAFF. Using reference TRBV7-9 and TRBJ1-1 for the parts outside the CDR3, the full variable domain is DTGVSQNPRHKITKRGQNVTFRCDPISEHNRLYWYRQTLGQGPEFLTYFQNEAQLEKSRLLSDRFSAERPKGSFSTLEIQRTEQGDSAMYLCASSYRDTDGVAFFGQGTRLTVV.

The J gene is TRBJ2-1, the V gene TRBV7-3, with 7 bases matching TRBD2. This CDR3 is 16 amino acids long. Unmatched junction bases numbered 9, after V lost 4 bases and J lost 3 bases. Germline loops: CDR1 SGHTA, CDR2 FQGTGA. The CDR3 nucleotides read TGTGCCAGCAGCTCCCCGGTGGGGGGGGGCTACAATGAGCAGTTCTTC. Translated: CASSSPVGGGYNEQFF.

V gene TRBV19 combines with J gene TRBJ1-4; no firm D call. V lost 3 bases and J lost 8, with 13 bases in between. The germline gives CDR1 LNHDA, CDR2 SQIVND (reference sequence). The CDR3 contains 14 residues. CDR3 in amino acids: CASSMQAPGEKLFF. CDR3 sequence (DNA): TGTGCCAGTAGTATGCAAGCGCCTGGAGAAAAACTGTTTTTT.

The rearrangement uses TRBV9 and TRBJ2-1; the D is unclear. V was pared by 1 base and J by 5 bases, with 19 bases between. Germline CDR1 is SGDLS and CDR2 is YYNGEE. This CDR3 has 17 amino acids. CDR3 sequence (DNA): TGTGCCAGCAGCGTACGAGACAACCGAAACGTAGACAATGAGCAGTTCTTC. Amino acid sequence: CASSVRDNRNVDNEQFF.

The rearrangement uses TRBV2 and TRBJ1-3, with D perhaps matching TRBD1 (5 bases). This CDR3 region has 13 residues. Germline CDR1 SNHLY, CDR2 FYNNEI. Trimming pared 8 bases from V and 6 bases from J, leaving 14 bases between. The CDR3 coding sequence is TGTGCCAGCCACCAGGGAGGAGAAAACACCATATATTTT. Its translation is CASHQGGENTIYF.

The chain combines TRBV7-3 with TRBJ2-1, with D possibly matching TRBD2 (5 bases). Between the trimmed V and J ends, which lost 5 bases and 6 bases, there was a span of 14 bases. The CDR3 runs to 14 residues. Germline V lookup: CDR1 SGHTA, CDR2 FQGTGA. CDR3 protein: CASSPVLGSNEQFF. In DNA, the CDR3 is TGTGCCAGCAGCCCTGTACTAGGTTCCAATGAGCAGTTCTTC.

The chain uses TRBV9 and TRBJ1-6; D gene ambiguous. CDR1 is SGDLS, CDR2 YYNGEE, per germline. V lost 0 bases, J lost 4 bases, and 11 bases lay in between. The CDR3 runs to 16 residues. The CDR3 region has the DNA TGTGCCAGCAGCGTAGCACAGAACCCTTATAATTCACCCCTCCACTTT. This encodes CASSVAQNPYNSPLHF.

V gene TRBV14 combines with J gene TRBJ2-2; TRBD2 aligns across 14 bases. This CDR3 is 20 amino acids long. The ends lost 1 base at V and 4 bases at J; junction bases unmatched: 11. Germline loops: CDR1 SGHDN, CDR2 FVKESK. The CDR3 loop reads CASSQVTGLAGVPSTGELFF. CDR3 in DNA: TGTGCCAGCAGCCAAGTTACGGGACTAGCGGGGGTCCCCAGCACCGGGGAGCTGTTTTTT.

The chain couples TRBV3-1 (or the pseudogene TRBV3-2) to TRBJ1-1; D gene unclear. With 2 bases removed from V and 4 bases from J, the gap between germline ends came to 8 bases. The CDR3 is 13 residues long. Germline V CDR1 and CDR2: LGHDT, YNNKEL (reference sequence). The CDR3 sequence is CASSQTTATEAFF. The CDR3, as DNA: TGTGCCAGCAGCCAAACCACAGCCACTGAAGCTTTCTTT.

This clone was counted only a few times. V and J are TRBV14 and TRBJ1-4, with TRBD1 matching 8 bases. Looked up from germline, CDR1 is SGHDN and CDR2 is FVKESK. With 1 base clipped from V and 6 bases from J, the junction kept 10 bases outside the gene matches. The CDR3 runs 17 residues. The CDR3 spells CASSQGDRGFGYEKLFF. CDR3 DNA sequence: TGTGCCAGCAGCCAAGGTGACAGGGGATTTGGGTATGAAAAACTGTTTTTT.

The rearrangement joins TRBV11-2 to TRBJ2-7; possible D gene TRBD2, 6 bases. This CDR3 comprises 15 residues. CDR1 and CDR2 from the germline V gene are SGHAT and FQNNGV. V was trimmed by 5 bases and J by 0 bases, leaving 14 bases between them. This CDR3 reads CASSLNGGSSYEQYF. The CDR3 DNA is TGTGCCAGCAGCCTAAACGGGGGAAGCTCCTACGAGCAGTACTTC.

In its sample, this clone was seen a few times. The chain joins TRBV23-1 to TRBJ2-1, with D perhaps TRBD2 (5 bases). Being an ORF, TRBV23-1 has a function that is uncertain. This CDR3 contains 20 residues. V lost 0 bases, J lost 6 bases, and 27 bases lay in between. This CDR3 reads CASSQSICPKGYKEGNEQFF. CDR3 bases: TGCGCCAGCAGTCAATCGATTTGCCCCAAAGGATATAAAGAGGGCAATGAGCAGTTCTTC.

The chain joins TRBV4-3 to TRBJ1-3, with D hard to call. Germline V lookup: CDR1 LGHNA, CDR2 YSLEER. The CDR3 totals 15 residues. V lost 0 bases and J 1 base, leaving 7 bases between the germline ends. The CDR3, as DNA: TGCGCCAGCAGCCAAGATCAGCGTTCTGGAAACACCATATATTTT. Amino acid sequence: CASSQDQRSGNTIYF.

This clone was observed once. Here the CDR3 DNA reads TGTGCCAGCAGCCCTCTTGCAGGGGGCTCCATCTATGGCTACACCTTC. Translation: CASSPLAGGSIYGYTF. The chain joins TRBV3-1 (or the pseudogene TRBV3-2) to TRBJ1-2; 8 nucleotides align to TRBD1. V dropped 4 bases and J dropped 4; count of bases not matched to a gene: 11. In germline, CDR1 is LGHDT, CDR2 YNNKEL (reference sequence). The CDR3 is 16 residues long.

In its sample, this clone was seen a few times. The chain uses TRBV6-2 or TRBV6-3 and TRBJ2-3; 9 nucleotides align to TRBD1. The trim removed 0 bases at V and 3 bases at J, leaving 4 bases unmatched. This CDR3 has 16 residues. In germline, CDR1 is MNHEY, CDR2 SVGEGT. CDR3 sequence reads: CASSYSPGQGTDTQYF. For the CDR3, the DNA is TGTGCCAGCAGTTACTCTCCGGGACAGGGAACAGATACGCAGTATTTT.